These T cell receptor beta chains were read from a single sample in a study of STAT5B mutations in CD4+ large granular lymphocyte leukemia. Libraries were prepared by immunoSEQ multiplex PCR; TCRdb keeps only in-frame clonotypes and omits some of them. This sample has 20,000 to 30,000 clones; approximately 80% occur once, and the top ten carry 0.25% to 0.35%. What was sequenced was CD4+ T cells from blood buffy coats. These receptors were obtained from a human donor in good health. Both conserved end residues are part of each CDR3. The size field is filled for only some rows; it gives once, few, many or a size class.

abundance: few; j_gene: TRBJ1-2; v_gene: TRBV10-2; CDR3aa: CASSGVLPRGGYTF
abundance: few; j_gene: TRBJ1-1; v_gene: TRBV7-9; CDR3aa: CASSSGQGNTEAFF
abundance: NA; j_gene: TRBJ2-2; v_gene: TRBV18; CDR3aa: CASSTTQRGELFF
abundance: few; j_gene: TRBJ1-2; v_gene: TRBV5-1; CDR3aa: CASSRTERYGYTF
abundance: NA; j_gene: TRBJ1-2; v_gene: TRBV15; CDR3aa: CATSKRDRMTYGYTF
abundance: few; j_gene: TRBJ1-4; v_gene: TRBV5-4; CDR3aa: CASSLGQGANEKLFF
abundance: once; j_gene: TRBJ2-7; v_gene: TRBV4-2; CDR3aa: CASSQDGLNYEQYF
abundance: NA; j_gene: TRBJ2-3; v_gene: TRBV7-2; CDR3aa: CASSLARIGTDTQYF
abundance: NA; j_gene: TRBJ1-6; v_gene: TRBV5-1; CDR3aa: CASSSPEGGGSPLHF
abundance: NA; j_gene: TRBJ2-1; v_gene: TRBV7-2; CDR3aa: CASSAYPGNEQFF
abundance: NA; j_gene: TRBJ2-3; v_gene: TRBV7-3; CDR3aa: CASSFPLAGADTQYF
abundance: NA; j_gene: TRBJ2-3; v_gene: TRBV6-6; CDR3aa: CASNPRQGVTDTQYF
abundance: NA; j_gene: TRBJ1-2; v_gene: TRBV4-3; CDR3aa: CASSLRDSANYGYTF
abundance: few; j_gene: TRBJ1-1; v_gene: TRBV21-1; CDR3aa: CASSTMRPGLMNTEAFF
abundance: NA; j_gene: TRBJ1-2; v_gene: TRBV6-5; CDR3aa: CASSYDSYGYTF
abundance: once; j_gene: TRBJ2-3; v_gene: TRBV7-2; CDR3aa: CASRTGIITDTQYF
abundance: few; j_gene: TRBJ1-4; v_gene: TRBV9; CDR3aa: CASSVDAGQGKLFF
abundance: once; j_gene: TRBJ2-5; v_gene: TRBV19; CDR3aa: CASSSVGRWETQYF
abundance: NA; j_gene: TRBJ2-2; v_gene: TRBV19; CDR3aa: CASILRGGTGELFF
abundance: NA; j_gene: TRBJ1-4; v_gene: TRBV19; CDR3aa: CASSPGRFYTTNEKLFF
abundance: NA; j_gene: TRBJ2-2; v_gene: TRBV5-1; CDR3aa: CASSLQATNTGELFF
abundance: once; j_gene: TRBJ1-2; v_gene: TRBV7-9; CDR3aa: CASSLAWGTNGYTF
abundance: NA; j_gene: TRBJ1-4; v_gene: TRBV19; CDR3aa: CASTSNRGGSNEKLFF
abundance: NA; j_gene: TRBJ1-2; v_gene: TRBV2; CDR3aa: CASSLQGDGYGYTF
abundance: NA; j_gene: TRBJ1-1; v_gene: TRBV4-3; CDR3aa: CASSQELVMGVGNTEAFF